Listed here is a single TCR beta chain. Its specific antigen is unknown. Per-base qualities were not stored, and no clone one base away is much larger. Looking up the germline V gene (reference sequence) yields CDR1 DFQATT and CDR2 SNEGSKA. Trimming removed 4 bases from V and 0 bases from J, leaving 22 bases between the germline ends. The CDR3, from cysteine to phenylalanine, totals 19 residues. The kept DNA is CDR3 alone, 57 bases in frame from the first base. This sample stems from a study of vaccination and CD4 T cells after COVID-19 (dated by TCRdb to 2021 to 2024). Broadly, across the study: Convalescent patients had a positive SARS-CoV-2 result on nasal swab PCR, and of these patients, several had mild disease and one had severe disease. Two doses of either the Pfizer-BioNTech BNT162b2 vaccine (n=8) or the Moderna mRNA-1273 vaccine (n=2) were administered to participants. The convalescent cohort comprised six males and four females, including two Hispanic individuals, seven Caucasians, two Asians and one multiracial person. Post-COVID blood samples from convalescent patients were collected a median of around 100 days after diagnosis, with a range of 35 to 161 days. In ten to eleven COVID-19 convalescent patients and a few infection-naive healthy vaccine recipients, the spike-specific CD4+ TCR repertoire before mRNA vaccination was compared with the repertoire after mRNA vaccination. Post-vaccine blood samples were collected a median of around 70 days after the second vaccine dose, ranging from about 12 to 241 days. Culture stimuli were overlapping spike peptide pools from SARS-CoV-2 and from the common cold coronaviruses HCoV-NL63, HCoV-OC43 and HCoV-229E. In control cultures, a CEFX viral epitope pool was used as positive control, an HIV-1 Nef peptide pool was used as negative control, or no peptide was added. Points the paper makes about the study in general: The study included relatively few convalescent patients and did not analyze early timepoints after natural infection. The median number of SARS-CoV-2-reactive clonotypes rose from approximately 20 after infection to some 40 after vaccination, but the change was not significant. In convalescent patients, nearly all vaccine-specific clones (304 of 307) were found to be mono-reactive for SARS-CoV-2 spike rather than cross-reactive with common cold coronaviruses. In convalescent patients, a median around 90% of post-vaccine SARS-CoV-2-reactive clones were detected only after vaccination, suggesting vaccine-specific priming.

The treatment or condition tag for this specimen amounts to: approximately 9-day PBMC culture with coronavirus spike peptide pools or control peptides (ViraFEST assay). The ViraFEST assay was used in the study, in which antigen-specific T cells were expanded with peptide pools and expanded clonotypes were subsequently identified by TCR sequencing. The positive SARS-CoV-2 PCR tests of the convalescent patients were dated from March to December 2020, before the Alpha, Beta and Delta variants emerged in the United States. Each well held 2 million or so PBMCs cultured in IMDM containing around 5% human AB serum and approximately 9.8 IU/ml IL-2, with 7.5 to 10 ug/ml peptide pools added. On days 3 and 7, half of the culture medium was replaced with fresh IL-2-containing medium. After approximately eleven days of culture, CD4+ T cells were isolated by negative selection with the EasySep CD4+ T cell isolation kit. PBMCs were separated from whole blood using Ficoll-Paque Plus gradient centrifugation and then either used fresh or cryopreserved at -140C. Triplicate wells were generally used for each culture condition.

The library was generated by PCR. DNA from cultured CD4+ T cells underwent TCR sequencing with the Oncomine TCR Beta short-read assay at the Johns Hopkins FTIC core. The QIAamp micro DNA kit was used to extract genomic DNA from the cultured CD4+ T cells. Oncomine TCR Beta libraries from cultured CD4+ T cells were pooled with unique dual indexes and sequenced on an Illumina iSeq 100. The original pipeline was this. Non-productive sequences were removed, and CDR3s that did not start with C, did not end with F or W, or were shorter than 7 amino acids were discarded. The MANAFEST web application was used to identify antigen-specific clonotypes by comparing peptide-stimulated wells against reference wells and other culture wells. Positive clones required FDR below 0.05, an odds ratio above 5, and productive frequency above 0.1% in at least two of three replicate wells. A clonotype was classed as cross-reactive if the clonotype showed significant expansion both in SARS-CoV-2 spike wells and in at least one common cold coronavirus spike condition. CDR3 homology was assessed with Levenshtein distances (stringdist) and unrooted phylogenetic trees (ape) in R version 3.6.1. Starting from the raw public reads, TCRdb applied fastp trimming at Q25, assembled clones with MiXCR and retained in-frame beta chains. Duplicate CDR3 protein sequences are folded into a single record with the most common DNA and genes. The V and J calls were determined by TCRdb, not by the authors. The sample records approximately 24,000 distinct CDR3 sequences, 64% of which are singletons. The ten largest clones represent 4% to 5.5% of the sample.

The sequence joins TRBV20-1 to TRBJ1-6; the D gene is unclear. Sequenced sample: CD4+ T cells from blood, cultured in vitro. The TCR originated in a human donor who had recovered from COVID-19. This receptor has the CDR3 CSAKAGGLEGHSYNSPLHF. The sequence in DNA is TGCAGTGCTAAGGCTGGAGGCCTGGAGGGTCACTCCTATAATTCACCCCTCCACTTT.